This TCR beta chain was captured by sequencing in a study of T-cell memory formation after mild COVID-19. V dropped 1 base and J dropped 7; count of bases not matched to a gene: 0. CDR3 length: 14 residues. 5'RACE primed at constant segments yielded TCR alpha and TCR beta cDNA libraries bearing sample barcodes and UMIs. TCRdb independently ran MiXCR on the 5' RACE reads; one entry per CDR3 protein. Of 200,000 to 250,000 distinct CDR3 sequences listed, 8% to 11% are singletons. General study findings and limits: Among contracting clones, CD4+ were mainly CM/EM and CD8+ enriched in EMRA.

On this clonotype: Its specificity is not known.

This clonotype originated in a man aged 18 to 30 who had mild COVID-19 (a few samples of this study predate the infection). Cell type and time point are not known. Sequencing input: PBMCs or a T cell subset sorted from them (not recorded which). The rearrangement uses TRBV12-3 or TRBV12-4 and TRBJ2-1; 11 bases are a match to TRBD2. This CDR3 is CASSLGTSGNEQFF. The CDR3 bases are TGTGCCAGCAGTTTAGGGACTAGCGGGAATGAGCAGTTCTTC.